This T cell receptor (beta chain) was captured by sequencing in a study of beta chain features in type 1 diabetes. What was sequenced were expressed TCRB transcripts, since all of the isolated RNA had been reverse transcribed. The method was immunoSEQ multiplex PCR; TCRdb's version includes in-frame clones alone and lacks a portion of them. The sample comprises roughly 100,000 clones, around 30% of which are singletons, and less than 0.65% rests with the top ten. This clone was seen a handful of times. The antigen remains undetermined. Study findings and constraints: All four CD4+ subsets from Type 1 diabetes patients carried moderately but significantly shorter TCRB CDR3s.

The sequenced material came from central memory CD4+ T cells from blood. This TCR came from a woman between 18 and 30 years old with type 1 diabetes.

This chain's CDR3 is CATGRPGQGYNEQFF. The CDR3 region has the DNA TGTGCCACCGGGAGACCGGGACAGGGCTACAATGAGCAGTTCTTC. V is TRBV10-3 and J is TRBJ2-1, with 9 nucleotides matching TRBD1. V was clipped by 10 bases and J by 3 bases; unmatched bases: 10. Germline-derived CDR1 and CDR2 are ENHRY and SYGVKD. The CDR3 is 15 amino acids.